This TCR beta chain was sequenced during a study of vaccination and CD4 T cells after COVID-19. For the study at large: Six males and four females constituted the convalescent cohort, two of whom were Hispanic. Cultures acting as controls obtained a CEFX pool, an HIV-1 Nef pool, or no peptide.

Noted treatment: approximately nine-day PBMC culture with coronavirus spike peptide pools or control peptides (ViraFEST assay). Peptide pools at roughly 11 ug/ml stimulated two million PBMCs per well with about 9.5 IU/ml IL-2. CDR3 length: 17 amino acids. Trimming at V came to 4 bases and at J to 3 bases, leaving 9 bases not matched to a gene. Germline values: CDR1 SGHTA, CDR2 FQGTGA. Cultured CD4+ T cell DNA underwent sequencing with the Oncomine TCR Beta short-read assay. TCRdb ran MiXCR on the PCR reads and lists one entry per CDR3 protein. The table lists under 6,500 distinct CDR3 sequences, around 50% of them singletons. General study points: A nonsignificant rise from roughly 22 to 38 was seen in the median number of SARS-CoV-2-reactive clonotypes.

This clonotype appeared a few times. Its specificity is not known. The sequence was obtained from a human donor who had recovered from COVID-19. The material sequenced was CD4+ T cells from blood, cultured in vitro. This chain uses TRBV7-3 with TRBJ2-2; 9 nucleotides line up with TRBD1. CDR3 sequence (DNA): TGTGCCAGCAGCTCTAGACCCGGGACAGGGTACACCGGGGAGCTGTTTTTT. Amino acids: CASSSRPGTGYTGELFF.